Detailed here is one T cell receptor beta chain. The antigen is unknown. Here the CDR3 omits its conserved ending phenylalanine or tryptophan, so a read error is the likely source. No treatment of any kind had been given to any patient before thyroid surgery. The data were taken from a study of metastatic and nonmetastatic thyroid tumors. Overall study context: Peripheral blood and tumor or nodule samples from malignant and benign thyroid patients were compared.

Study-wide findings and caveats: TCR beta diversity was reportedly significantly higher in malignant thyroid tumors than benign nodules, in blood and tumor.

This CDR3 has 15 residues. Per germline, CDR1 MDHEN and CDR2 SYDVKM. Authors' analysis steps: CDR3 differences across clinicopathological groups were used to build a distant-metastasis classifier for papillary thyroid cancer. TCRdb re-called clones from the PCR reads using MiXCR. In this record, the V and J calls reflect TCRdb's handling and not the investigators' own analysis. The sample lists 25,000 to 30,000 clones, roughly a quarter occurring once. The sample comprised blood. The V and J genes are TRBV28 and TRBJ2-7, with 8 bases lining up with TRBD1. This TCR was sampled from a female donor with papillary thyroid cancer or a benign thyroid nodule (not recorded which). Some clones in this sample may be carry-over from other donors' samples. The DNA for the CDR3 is TGTGCCATCAGTTCCAACAGGGGGATGGTACACGAGCAGTACCTC. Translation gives CAISSNRGMVHEQYL.